The 3 T cell receptor beta chains below were found in one sample sequenced in a study of CD8 T cells in ankylosing spondylitis (TCRdb year 2017). Libraries were built with 5' RACE. The sequencer listed for this sample is Illumina HiSeq 2500. TCRdb handled the public reads itself, with Q25 trimming in fastp and clone calling in MiXCR, and kept productive beta chains. Rows with one shared CDR3 protein collapse into an entry with the most common genes and DNA. The sample yields 200,000 to 300,000 distinct CDR3 sequences; roughly a quarter were counted once. Over 0.55% of the sample comes from the top ten. The sequenced sample consisted of blood, either unsorted or a sorted T cell fraction (not recorded which). Source of these receptors: a male donor with ankylosing spondylitis or in good health (not recorded which).

The chain is built from TRBV20-1 and TRBJ2-7; TRBD1 matches at 7 bases. The ends lost 4 bases at V and 4 bases at J; junction bases unmatched: 10. Germline lookup yields CDR1 DFQATT and CDR2 SNEGSKA (reference sequence). This CDR3 has 14 residues. The CDR3 DNA follows: TGCAGTGCTATCTCTCACGGACAGGTATACGAGCAGTACTTC. Its protein is CSAISHGQVYEQYF.

The gene calls are TRBV10-3 and TRBJ2-3; D remains ambiguous. CDR1 and CDR2 from the germline V gene are ENHRY and SYGVKD. This CDR3 is built from 14 residues. With 5 bases removed from V and 0 bases from J, the gap between germline ends came to 9 bases. The CDR3 sequence is CAISYSTSTDTQYF. The CDR3 nucleotides are TGTGCCATCAGTTACAGTACTAGCACAGATACGCAGTATTTT.

The chain combines TRBV20-1 with TRBJ2-7; 9 positions agree with TRBD1. J was trimmed by 3 bases and V by 1 base; bases with no gene match: 7. The CDR3 runs to 15 residues. CDR1 is DFQATT, CDR2 SNEGSKA, per germline (reference sequence). The CDR3 region has the DNA TGCAGTGCTAGAGTCTGGGGACAGGGATTCTACGAGCAGTACTTC. It yields the protein CSARVWGQGFYEQYF.